These 5 T cell receptor beta chains share one sample of origin, sequenced in a study of T-cell memory formation after mild COVID-19. MiXCR, applied by TCRdb to the 5' RACE reads, yields one record per CDR3 protein. The sample lists roughly 130,000 distinct CDR3 sequences, about 6% seen once, with under 2.5% in the top ten. The specimen was PBMCs or a T cell subset sorted from them (not recorded which). The origin of the receptors is an adult woman who had mild COVID-19 (a few samples of this study predate the infection). Cell type and time point are not known.

CDR3 loop: CASSFVIRSTEAFF. The CDR3 DNA reads TGTGCCAGCAGCTTTGTCATAAGGAGCACTGAAGCTTTCTTT. The chain couples TRBV5-6 to TRBJ1-1; D unresolved. The CDR3 runs 14 residues. The ends were cut back, 2 bases at V and 4 bases at J, with 12 bases in the middle. Germline CDR1 and CDR2: SGHDT and YYEEEE.

The CDR3 DNA reads TGTGCCAGCAGCTTAGCGGCAGGGTCTAACTATGGCTACACCTTC. It translates to CASSLAAGSNYGYTF. The chain uses TRBV7-2 and TRBJ1-2; a possible D gene is TRBD1 (5 bases). The germline gives CDR1 SGHTA, CDR2 FQGNSA. CDR3 length: 15 amino acids. The ends were cut back, 0 bases at V and 0 bases at J, with 8 bases in the middle.

This clonotype was observed many times. This chain links TRBV7-6 with TRBJ2-5; 9 bases line up with TRBD2. The V and J ends lost 8 bases and 2 bases, in that order; junction bases with no gene match: 18. Germline lookup yields CDR1 SGHVS and CDR2 FNYEAQ. The CDR3 totals 18 residues. This CDR3 reads CASDQPRGGSGGQETQYF. The CDR3 nucleotides are TGTGCCAGCGACCAGCCCCGGGGAGGTAGCGGGGGACAAGAGACCCAGTACTTC.

The genes are TRBV7-2 and TRBJ2-3; TRBD1 agrees at 9 bases. The CDR3 is 15 residues long. Germline loops: CDR1 SGHTA, CDR2 FQGNSA. After removal of 1 base from V and 4 bases from J, the junction contained 3 bases not matched to a gene. CDR3 in amino acids: CASSLGGTGPDTQYF. In DNA form, the CDR3 reads TGTGCCAGCAGCTTAGGTGGGACAGGGCCAGATACGCAGTATTTT.

In its sample, this clonotype was seen a few times. This sequence joins TRBV11-2 and TRBJ2-7, with a possible D match to TRBD1 (6 bases). Germline loops: CDR1 SGHAT, CDR2 FQNNGV. V was shortened by 2 bases and J by 2 bases, with 16 bases between the two germline ends. The CDR3 length is 16 residues. Written as DNA, the CDR3 is TGTGCCAGCAGCTTATCTTCTTGGGACACCACCTACGAGCAGTACTTC. It yields the protein CASSLSSWDTTYEQYF.